Listed below are T cell receptor beta chains from one sample, sequenced in a study of CD8+ T cells in alopecia areata. Assay: immunoSEQ multiplex PCR; the TCRdb copy retains only in-frame clones and omits some. Among under 350,000 clones listed, 55% to 75% were seen once. Specimen: CD4+ T cells sorted from blood, collected at week 24, from a patient treated with tofacitinib. These receptors all stem from a human donor with alopecia areata. CDR3s include the opening cysteine and the closing phenylalanine or tryptophan. A D gene is named only where the DNA matches it firmly. Size is stated for part of the rows, as once, few or many counts, or as a class when the clone is expanded.

cdr3_nt,cdr3_aa,cdr3_length,v_call,clone_size,j_call,d_call
TGTGCCAGCAGTGCAGAAGACAGCTTCCACTTT,CASSAEDSFHF,11,TRBV6-5,NA,TRBJ1-6,NA
TGCAGCGTTGGCTACACCCAAGAGACCCAGTACTTC,CSVGYTQETQYF,12,TRBV29-1,NA,TRBJ2-5,NA
TGCGCCAGCAGCCAAGAGACCGGTCGGGCTCAGCCCCAGCATTTT,CASSQETGRAQPQHF,15,TRBV4-3,NA,TRBJ1-5,NA
TGTGCCAGCACCCTCCTCCGGCGACAGGGTGGCCATGGCTACACCTTC,CASTLLRRQGGHGYTF,16,TRBV7-9,NA,TRBJ1-2,TRBD1
TGTGCCAGCAGGAGTGAGGGGGTCCTCGGGGTCGGAGATACGCAGTATTTT,CASRSEGVLGVGDTQYF,17,TRBV2,NA,TRBJ2-3,NA
TGTGCCAGCTGTGAAGCGGGGGCCTCCTACGAGCAGTACTTC,CASCEAGASYEQYF,14,TRBV6-1,NA,TRBJ2-7,TRBD2
TGTGCCAGCAGCTTATCAGACAGCCCCTATGGCTACACCTTC,CASSLSDSPYGYTF,14,TRBV7-9,NA,TRBJ1-2,NA
TGTGCCTGGAGTCTTCCTTATGGGGGTCGTACAGATACGCAGTATTTT,CAWSLPYGGRTDTQYF,16,TRBV30,few,TRBJ2-3,NA
TGCAGCGTTCAATTTGAGAGGTTTGTCTACGAGCAGTACTTC,CSVQFERFVYEQYF,14,TRBV29-1,few,TRBJ2-7,NA
TGTGCCAGCAGTGAGGGGCCCTACGAGCAGTACTTC,CASSEGPYEQYF,12,TRBV2,few,TRBJ2-7,NA
TGTGCCAGCAGCACGGGACCCGGCCTCGTTTCCGAGCAGTACTTC,CASSTGPGLVSEQYF,15,TRBV5-7,NA,TRBJ2-7,NA
TGTGCCAGCAGCCGAAAAACAAGGACTGACAATGAGCAGTTCTTC,CASSRKTRTDNEQFF,15,TRBV7-9,NA,TRBJ2-1,NA
TGTGCCTGGAGTCCCTTTCGAGTACTCACAAGGGAGACCCAGTACTTC,CAWSPFRVLTRETQYF,16,TRBV30,NA,TRBJ2-5,NA
TGTGCCAGCAGCTTGAACCCCGGGGACACTGAAGCTTTCTTT,CASSLNPGDTEAFF,14,TRBV5-6,NA,TRBJ1-1,NA
TGTGCCACCAGCAGTCGCTACAGGGGATACTCTGGAAACACCATATATTTT,CATSSRYRGYSGNTIYF,17,TRBV15,NA,TRBJ1-3,TRBD1
TGTGCCTGGAGTGTAAATAGACAGGGGGCTGGCTACACCTTC,CAWSVNRQGAGYTF,14,TRBV30,NA,TRBJ1-2,TRBD1
TGTGCCAGCGGGGACAGGGAAGAGACCCAGTACTTC,CASGDREETQYF,12,TRBV6-5,NA,TRBJ2-5,TRBD1
TGTGCCAGCGCGGTATCGGGATCGAATGAGCAGTTCTTC,CASAVSGSNEQFF,13,TRBV9,once,TRBJ2-1,NA
TGCGCCAGCAGCTTGGTTCCCACGAACACTGAAGCTTTCTTT,CASSLVPTNTEAFF,14,TRBV5-1,NA,TRBJ1-1,NA
TGTGCCAGCAGCCAATCGGGACTAGCGGAACAAGAGACCCAGTACTTC,CASSQSGLAEQETQYF,16,TRBV4-2,NA,TRBJ2-5,TRBD2
TGTGCCAGCAGACCCAACGGACAGGGCAACTATGGCTACACCTTC,CASRPNGQGNYGYTF,15,TRBV28,few,TRBJ1-2,TRBD1
TGTGCCTGGGACCGACAGGGCAGTGAAAAACTGTTTTTT,CAWDRQGSEKLFF,13,TRBV30,NA,TRBJ1-4,TRBD1
TGTGCCAGCAGCCGAATGACAGGGTTTGACTATGGCTACACCTTC,CASSRMTGFDYGYTF,15,TRBV7-3,NA,TRBJ1-2,TRBD1
TGTGCCAGCAGCTTAAGCGGTCTACAAGAGACCCAGTACTTC,CASSLSGLQETQYF,14,TRBV7-2,NA,TRBJ2-5,NA
TGCAGCGTTGAAGTTCGGCTAGCGGGGGGAATAGTGCAGTATTTT,CSVEVRLAGGIVQYF,15,TRBV29-1,NA,TRBJ2-3,TRBD2
TGCGCCAGCAGCCAAACAGGGGTTAATGGCTACACCTTC,CASSQTGVNGYTF,13,TRBV5-1,NA,TRBJ1-2,TRBD1
TGCAGCGTCACTAGCGGGGGATTTGCCAATGAGCAGTTCTTC,CSVTSGGFANEQFF,14,TRBV29-1,NA,TRBJ2-1,TRBD2
TGTGCCAGCAGAACGGAGGCGAACATTCAGTACTTC,CASRTEANIQYF,12,TRBV7-2,NA,TRBJ2-4,NA